Each of the 6 T cell receptor beta chains below was sequenced from the same sample in a study of metastatic and nonmetastatic thyroid tumors. TCRdb re-analyzed the PCR reads through MiXCR. Seen here are around 20,000 clones, about a fifth observed once, and the top ten hold over 15%. Before thyroid surgery, none of the patients had received any treatment. Source material: tumor tissue. All receptors derive from a female donor with papillary thyroid cancer or a benign thyroid nodule (not recorded which). Some clones in this sample may be carry-over from other donors' samples.

This clone was recorded once. V and J are TRBV7-2 and TRBJ1-1; no definite D call. Germline lookup yields CDR1 SGHTA and CDR2 FQGNSA. The V gene lost 5 bases and the J gene lost 5 bases, with 15 bases spanning the gap. The CDR3 length is 14 residues. DNA of the CDR3: TGTGCCAGCAGCCCCCCCCCCGACTGGACTGAAGCTTTCTTT. Its protein product is CASSPPPDWTEAFF.

This clone was counted many times. This sequence joins TRBV5-1 and TRBJ1-2; 7 bases match TRBD1. CDR1 SGHRS and CDR2 YFSETQ come from the germline V gene. Trimming at V came to 0 bases and at J to 4 bases, leaving 9 bases not matched to a gene. This CDR3 has 16 amino acids. CDR3 in amino acids: CASSLGARQGGYGYTF. CDR3 nucleotides: TGCGCCAGCAGCTTGGGGGCCAGACAGGGAGGCTATGGCTACACCTTC.

The genes are TRBV20-1 and TRBJ2-5; TRBD1 matches 7 bases. Germline assignment: CDR1 DFQATT and CDR2 SNEGSKA (reference sequence). V trimming: 3 bases; J trimming: 0 bases; junction bases outside the gene matches: 1. CDR3 size: 13 residues. CDR3 sequence (DNA): TGCAGTGCTAGGGACAGGAACCAAGAGACCCAGTACTTC. It translates to CSARDRNQETQYF.

This clone is judged medium-sized. The chain uses TRBV13 and TRBJ2-1; 11 nucleotides line up with TRBD2. CDR1 and CDR2 from the germline V gene are PRHDT and FYEKMQ (reference sequence). The CDR3 runs 17 residues. J gave up 0 bases and V 5 bases, and 6 bases lay outside the gene matches. The CDR3 reads CASSRGLAVYSYNEQFF. The CDR3 DNA is TGTGCCAGCAGCCGGGGACTAGCGGTCTACTCCTACAATGAGCAGTTCTTC.

This rearrangement joins TRBV5-1 to TRBJ1-2; 9 bases match TRBD1. Per germline, CDR1 SGHRS and CDR2 YFSETQ. V was clipped by 0 bases and J by 5 bases; unmatched bases: 8. The CDR3 length is 16 residues. Here the CDR3 reads CASSLAPGQGPYGYTF. Written as DNA, the CDR3 is TGCGCCAGCAGCTTGGCCCCGGGACAGGGACCTTATGGCTACACCTTC.

This clone was counted many times. The chain has TRBV20-1 and TRBJ2-7; 10 nucleotides match TRBD1. The CDR3 has 14 amino acids. The germline CDR1 and CDR2 sequences are DFQATT and SNEGSKA (reference sequence). The ends lost 6 bases at V and 3 bases at J; junction bases unmatched: 8. The CDR3 reads CSAPDRGDFYEQYF. In nucleotides, the CDR3 is TGCAGTGCACCGGACAGGGGGGATTTCTACGAGCAGTACTTC.